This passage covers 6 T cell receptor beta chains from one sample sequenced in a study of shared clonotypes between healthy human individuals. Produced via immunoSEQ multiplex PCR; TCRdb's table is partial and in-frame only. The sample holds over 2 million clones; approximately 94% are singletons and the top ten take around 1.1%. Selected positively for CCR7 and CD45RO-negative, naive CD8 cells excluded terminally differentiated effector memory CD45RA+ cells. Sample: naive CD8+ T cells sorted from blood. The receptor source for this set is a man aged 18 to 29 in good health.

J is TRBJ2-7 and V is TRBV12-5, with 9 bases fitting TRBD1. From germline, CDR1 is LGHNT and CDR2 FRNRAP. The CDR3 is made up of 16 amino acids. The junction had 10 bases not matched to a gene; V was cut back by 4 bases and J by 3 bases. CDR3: CASGSPPGTGIYEQYF. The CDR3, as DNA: TGTGCTAGTGGTTCCCCCCCGGGGACAGGGATCTACGAGCAGTACTTC.

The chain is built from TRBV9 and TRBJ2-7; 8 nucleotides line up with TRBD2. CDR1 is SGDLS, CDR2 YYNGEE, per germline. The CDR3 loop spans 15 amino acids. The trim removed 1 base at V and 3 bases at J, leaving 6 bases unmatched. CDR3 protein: CASSVLSAGVYEQYF. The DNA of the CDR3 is TGTGCCAGCAGCGTACTATCAGCGGGAGTCTACGAGCAGTACTTC.

CDR3 DNA sequence: TGTGCCACTTCCGGGACAGGGGTATTTTACGAGCAGTACTTC. Protein sequence: CATSGTGVFYEQYF. This chain joins TRBV5-6 and TRBJ2-7, with TRBD1 identical over 10 bases. V shed 9 bases, J shed 4 bases, and the junction held 10 bases outside the gene matches. The CDR3 contains 14 residues. In germline, CDR1 is SGHDT, CDR2 YYEEEE.

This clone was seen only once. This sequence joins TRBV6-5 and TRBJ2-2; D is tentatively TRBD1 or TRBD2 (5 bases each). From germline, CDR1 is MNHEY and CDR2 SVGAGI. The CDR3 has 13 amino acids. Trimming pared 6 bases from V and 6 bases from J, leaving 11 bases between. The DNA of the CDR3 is TGTGCCAGCAGGGGTGGGGGTTCCGGGGAGCTGTTTTTT. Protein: CASRGGGSGELFF.

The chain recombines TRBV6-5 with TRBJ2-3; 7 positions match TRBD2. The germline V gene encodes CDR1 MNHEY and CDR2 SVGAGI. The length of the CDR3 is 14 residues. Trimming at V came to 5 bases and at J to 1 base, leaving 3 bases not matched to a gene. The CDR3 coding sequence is TGTGCCAGCAGTAGCGGGGTTGGCACAGATACGCAGTATTTT. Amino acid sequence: CASSSGVGTDTQYF.

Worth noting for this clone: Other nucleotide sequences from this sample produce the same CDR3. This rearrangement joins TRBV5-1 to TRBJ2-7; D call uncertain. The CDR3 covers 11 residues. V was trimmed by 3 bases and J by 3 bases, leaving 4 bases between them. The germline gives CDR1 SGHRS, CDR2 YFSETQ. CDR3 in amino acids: CASSSSYEQYF. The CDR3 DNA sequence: TGCGCCAGCAGCTCCAGCTACGAGCAGTACTTC.